This T cell receptor beta chain originates from a study of regulatory T cells in long-lasting Graves disease. In building TCR beta libraries, iRepertoire HTBI primers were used together with Arm-PCR of CDR3 regions. TCRdb independently ran MiXCR on the multiplex PCR reads; one entry per CDR3 protein. The data show 450,000 or so distinct CDR3 sequences, with approximately 23% seen just once and roughly 14% held by the top ten. Comment on this clonotype: Its antigen is currently unknown.

The time point is: persistent/refractory GD, antithyroid drugs over 5 years with positive TRAb. After RNA was extracted from PBMCs, the TCR library was made from it. This CDR3 comprises 19 residues. Germline V gene lookup returns CDR1 KGHDR and CDR2 SFDVKD. V lost 1 base, J lost 1 base, and 20 bases lay in between. Study observations and caveats: Newly diagnosed Graves' patients exceeded persistent ones in TCR diversity. Examination was confined to peripheral blood, excluding thyroid tissue. Relative to new patients (around 1,000), persistent patients exhibited greater sharing of public clonotypes (about 3,000). When disease was persistent, TRBV28, TRBJ1-2 and TRBJ2-5 were the favored segments.

The rearrangement joins TRBV24-1 to TRBJ2-3; D is possibly TRBD1 or TRBD2 (5 bases each). This TCR derives from a female donor with Graves disease. The source material was peripheral blood mononuclear cells (PBMCs), sampled when the disease was refractory, from a patient treated with antithyroid drugs. The CDR3 reads CATSDFRGESWARTDTQYF. The CDR3 nucleotides are TGTGCCACCAGTGATTTTAGAGGGGAATCATGGGCCCGCACAGATACGCAGTATTTT.